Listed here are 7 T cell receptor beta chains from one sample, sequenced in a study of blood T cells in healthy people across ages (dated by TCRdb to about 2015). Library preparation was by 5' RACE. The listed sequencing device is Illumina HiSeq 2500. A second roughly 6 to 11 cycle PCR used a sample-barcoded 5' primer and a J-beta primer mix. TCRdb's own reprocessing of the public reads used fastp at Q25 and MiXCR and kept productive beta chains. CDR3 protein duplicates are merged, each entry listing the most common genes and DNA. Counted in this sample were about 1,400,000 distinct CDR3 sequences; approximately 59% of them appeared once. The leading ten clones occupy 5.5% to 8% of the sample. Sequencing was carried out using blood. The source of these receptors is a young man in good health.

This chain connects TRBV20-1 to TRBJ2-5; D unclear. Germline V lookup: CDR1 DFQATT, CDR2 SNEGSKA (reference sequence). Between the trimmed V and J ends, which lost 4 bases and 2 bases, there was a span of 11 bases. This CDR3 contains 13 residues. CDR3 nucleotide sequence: TGCAGTGCTACCCTGCCTGGACAAGAGACCCAGTACTTC. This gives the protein CSATLPGQETQYF.

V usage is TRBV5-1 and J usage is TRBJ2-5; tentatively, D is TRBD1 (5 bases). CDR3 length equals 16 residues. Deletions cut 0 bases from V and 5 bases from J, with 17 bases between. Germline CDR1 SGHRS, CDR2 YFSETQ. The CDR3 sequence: CASSLVGQGLGETQYF. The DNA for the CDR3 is TGCGCCAGCAGCTTGGTAGGACAAGGCCTGGGGGAGACCCAGTACTTC.

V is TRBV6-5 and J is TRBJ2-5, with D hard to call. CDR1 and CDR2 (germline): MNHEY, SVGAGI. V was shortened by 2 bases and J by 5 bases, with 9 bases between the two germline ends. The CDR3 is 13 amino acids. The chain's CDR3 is CASSYSLRETQYF. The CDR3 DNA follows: TGTGCCAGCAGTTACAGCCTACGGGAGACCCAGTACTTC.

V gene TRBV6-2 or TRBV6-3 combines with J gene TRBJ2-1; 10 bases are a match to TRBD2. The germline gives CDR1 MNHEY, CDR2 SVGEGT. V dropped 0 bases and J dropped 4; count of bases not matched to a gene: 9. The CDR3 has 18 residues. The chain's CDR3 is CASSYSTGIAGGYNEQFF. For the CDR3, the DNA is TGTGCCAGCAGTTACTCAACCGGAATAGCGGGGGGATACAATGAGCAGTTCTTC.

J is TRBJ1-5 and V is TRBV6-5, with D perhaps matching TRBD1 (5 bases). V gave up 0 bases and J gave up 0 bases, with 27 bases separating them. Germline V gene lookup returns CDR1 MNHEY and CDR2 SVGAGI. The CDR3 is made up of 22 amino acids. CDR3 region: CASSYSNFFFQGGHDSNQPQHF. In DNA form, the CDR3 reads TGTGCCAGCAGTTACTCGAATTTTTTTTTCCAGGGCGGGCACGATAGCAATCAGCCCCAGCATTTT.

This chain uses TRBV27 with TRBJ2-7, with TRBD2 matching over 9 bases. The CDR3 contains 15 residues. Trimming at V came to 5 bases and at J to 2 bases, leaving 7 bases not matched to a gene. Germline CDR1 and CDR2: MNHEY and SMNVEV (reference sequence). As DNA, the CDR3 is TGTGCCAGCAGTCCCAGCGGGGGGCTTACCTACGAGCAGTACTTC. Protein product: CASSPSGGLTYEQYF.

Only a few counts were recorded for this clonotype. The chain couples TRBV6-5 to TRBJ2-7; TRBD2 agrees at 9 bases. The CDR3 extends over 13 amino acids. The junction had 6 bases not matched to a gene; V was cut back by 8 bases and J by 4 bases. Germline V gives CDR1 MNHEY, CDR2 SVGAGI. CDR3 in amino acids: CASGDSGSYEQYF. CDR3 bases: TGTGCCAGCGGGGATAGCGGGAGTTACGAGCAGTACTTC.